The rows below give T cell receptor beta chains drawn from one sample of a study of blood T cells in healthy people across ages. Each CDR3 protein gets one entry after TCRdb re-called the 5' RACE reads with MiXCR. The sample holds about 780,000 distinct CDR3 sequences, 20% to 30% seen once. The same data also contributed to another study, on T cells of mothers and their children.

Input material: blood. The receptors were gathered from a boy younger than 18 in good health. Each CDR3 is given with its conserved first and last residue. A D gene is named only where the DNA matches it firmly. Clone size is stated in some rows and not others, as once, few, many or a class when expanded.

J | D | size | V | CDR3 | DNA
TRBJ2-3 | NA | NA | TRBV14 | CASSQDGDNTDTQYF | TGTGCCAGCAGCCAAGATGGGGATAACACAGATACGCAGTATTTT
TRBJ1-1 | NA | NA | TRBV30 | CAWITRGDTEAFF | TGTGCCTGGATCACGAGGGGGGACACTGAAGCTTTCTTT
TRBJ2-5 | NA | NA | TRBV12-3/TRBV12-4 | CASSLGSSPLQETQYF | TGTGCCAGCAGTTTAGGGAGCAGCCCTTTGCAAGAGACCCAGTACTTC
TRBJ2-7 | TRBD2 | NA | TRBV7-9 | CASSPGLAGGSIDYEQYF | TGTGCCAGCAGCCCGGGACTAGCGGGGGGCTCCATCGACTACGAGCAGTACTTC
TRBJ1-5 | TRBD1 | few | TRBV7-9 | CASSAGTGGLEPQHF | TGTGCCAGCAGCGCCGGGACAGGGGGCCTCGAGCCCCAGCATTTT
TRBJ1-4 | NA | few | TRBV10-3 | CAISPGKDEKLFF | TGTGCCATCAGTCCAGGGAAGGATGAAAAACTGTTTTTT
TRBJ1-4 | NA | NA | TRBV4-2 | CASSQGQSSNEKLFF | TGTGCCAGCAGCCAAGGGCAGAGCTCTAATGAAAAACTGTTTTTT
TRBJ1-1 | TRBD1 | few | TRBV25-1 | CASSEWQGAPEAFF | TGTGCCAGCAGTGAATGGCAGGGGGCACCTGAAGCTTTCTTT
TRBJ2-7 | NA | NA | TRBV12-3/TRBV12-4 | CASNYRAGYEQYF | TGTGCCAGCAATTATCGGGCCGGCTACGAGCAGTACTTC
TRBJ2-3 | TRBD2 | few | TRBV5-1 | CASSLGRGGLNTQYF | TGCGCCAGCAGCTTGGGACGGGGGGGCCTAAATACGCAGTATTTT
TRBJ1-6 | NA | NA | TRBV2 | CASSEDERANSPLHF | TGTGCCAGCAGTGAAGATGAAAGGGCCAATTCACCCCTCCACTTT
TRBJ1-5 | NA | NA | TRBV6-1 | CASSEGGRDSNQPQHF | TGTGCCAGCAGTGAAGGGGGACGGGATTCCAATCAGCCCCAGCATTTT
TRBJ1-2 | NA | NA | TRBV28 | CASSPLGGLNYGYTF | TGTGCCAGCAGTCCCCTCGGAGGGCTGAACTATGGCTACACCTTC
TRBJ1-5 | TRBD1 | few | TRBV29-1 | CSVSQSGDSQPQHF | TGCAGCGTCTCGCAGTCAGGGGACAGTCAGCCCCAGCATTTT
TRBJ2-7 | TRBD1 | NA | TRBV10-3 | CAISVSGTGTDSRQYF | TGTGCCATCAGTGTTTCCGGGACAGGGACGGATAGTCGGCAGTACTTC
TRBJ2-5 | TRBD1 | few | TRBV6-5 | CASSYSTSRDRAETQYF | TGTGCCAGCAGTTACTCGACGTCTCGGGACAGGGCAGAGACCCAGTACTTC
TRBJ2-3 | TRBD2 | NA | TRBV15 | CATSNSFRGTSGGGTQYF | TGTGCCACCAGCAACTCCTTTCGTGGGACTAGCGGGGGAGGTACGCAGTATTTT
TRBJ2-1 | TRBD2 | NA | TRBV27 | CASRGLAISYNEQFF | TGTGCCAGCAGGGGACTAGCGATATCCTACAATGAGCAGTTCTTC
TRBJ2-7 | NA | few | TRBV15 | CATSRDSWTASSYEQYF | TGTGCCACCAGCAGAGATAGTTGGACAGCCAGCTCCTACGAGCAGTACTTC
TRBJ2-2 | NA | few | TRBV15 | CATGDTGELFF | TGTGCCACCGGAGATACCGGGGAGCTGTTTTTT
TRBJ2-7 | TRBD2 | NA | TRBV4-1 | CASSQEGPGGVYEQYF | TGCGCCAGCAGCCAAGAGGGACCGGGAGGGGTCTACGAGCAGTACTTC
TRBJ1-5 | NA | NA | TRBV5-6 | CASSLALGARANGQPQHF | TGTGCCAGCAGCTTGGCCTTAGGGGCCAGGGCTAACGGTCAGCCCCAGCATTTT
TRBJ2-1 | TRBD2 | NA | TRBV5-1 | CASSFEGSSLAGGTYNEQFF | TGCGCCAGCAGCTTCGAGGGTAGCTCGCTAGCGGGGGGTACTTACAATGAGCAGTTCTTC
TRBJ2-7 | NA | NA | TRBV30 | CAWRNGVSINYEQYF | TGTGCCTGGAGAAACGGCGTCTCCATTAATTACGAGCAGTACTTC
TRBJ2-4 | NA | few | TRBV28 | CASSQQGGTKNIQYF | TGTGCCAGCAGCCAACAAGGGGGTACCAAAAACATTCAGTACTTC
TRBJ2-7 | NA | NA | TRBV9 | CASSPGSRSYEQYF | TGTGCCAGCAGCCCCGGATCCCGCTCCTACGAGCAGTACTTC
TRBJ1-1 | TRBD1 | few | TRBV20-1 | CSARDQLTGYTEAFF | TGCAGTGCTAGAGATCAATTGACAGGGTACACTGAAGCTTTCTTT
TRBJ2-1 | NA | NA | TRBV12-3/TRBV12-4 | CASRIDYNEQFF | TGTGCCAGCAGAATCGACTACAATGAGCAGTTCTTC
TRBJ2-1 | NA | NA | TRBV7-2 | CASTRGGSNNEQFF | TGTGCCAGCACGAGGGGGGGGTCTAACAATGAGCAGTTCTTC
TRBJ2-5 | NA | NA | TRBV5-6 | CASRHRVRGQETQYF | TGTGCCAGCAGGCACAGGGTGCGGGGACAAGAGACCCAGTACTTC
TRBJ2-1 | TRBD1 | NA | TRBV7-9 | CASIYTGDRGRNEQFF | TGTGCCAGCATCTACACCGGGGACAGGGGCCGGAATGAGCAGTTCTTC
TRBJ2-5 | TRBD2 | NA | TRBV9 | CASSAPLAGDETQYF | TGTGCCAGCAGCGCGCCACTAGCGGGGGACGAGACCCAGTACTTC
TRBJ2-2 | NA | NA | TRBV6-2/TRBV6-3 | CASSYSGRLTGELFF | TGTGCCAGCAGTTACTCGGGTCGATTAACCGGGGAGCTGTTTTTT
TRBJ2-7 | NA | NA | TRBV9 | CASSEGSVFDEQYF | TGTGCCAGCAGCGAGGGTTCGGTGTTCGACGAGCAGTACTTC
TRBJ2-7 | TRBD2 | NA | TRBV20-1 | CSASGLAYEQYF | TGCAGTGCTTCTGGACTAGCCTACGAGCAGTACTTC
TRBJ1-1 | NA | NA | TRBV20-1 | CSARGTGVTGTEAFF | TGCAGTGCTAGAGGGACCGGGGTAACGGGCACTGAAGCTTTCTTT
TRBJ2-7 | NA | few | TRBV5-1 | CASSSGSLGQQYF | TGCGCCAGCAGCTCCGGTTCCCTTGGACAGCAGTACTTC
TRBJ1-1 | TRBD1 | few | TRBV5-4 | CASSAGQGWAEAFF | TGTGCCAGCAGCGCGGGACAGGGATGGGCTGAAGCTTTCTTT
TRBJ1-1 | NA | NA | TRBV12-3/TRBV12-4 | CASGGTEAFF | TGTGCCAGTGGGGGCACTGAAGCTTTCTTT
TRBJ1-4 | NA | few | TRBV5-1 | CASSPGGPTNEKLFF | TGCGCCAGCAGCCCTGGGGGCCCGACTAATGAAAAACTGTTTTTT
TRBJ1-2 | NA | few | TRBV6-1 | CASGNRDRFYGYTF | TGTGCCAGCGGGAATAGGGACCGTTTCTATGGCTACACCTTC
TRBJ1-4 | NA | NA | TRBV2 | CASSGQSANEKLFF | TGTGCCAGCAGCGGACAGTCGGCTAATGAAAAACTGTTTTTT
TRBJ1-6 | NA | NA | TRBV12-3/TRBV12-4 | CASSLPEEDNSPLHF | TGTGCCAGCAGTTTACCGGAGGAGGATAATTCACCCCTCCACTTT
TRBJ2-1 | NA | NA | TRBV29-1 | CSVKKGGYNEQFF | TGCAGCGTGAAGAAAGGGGGTTACAATGAGCAGTTCTTC
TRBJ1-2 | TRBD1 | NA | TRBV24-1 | CATSDFGQGNGYTF | TGTGCCACCAGTGATTTCGGACAGGGGAATGGCTACACCTTC
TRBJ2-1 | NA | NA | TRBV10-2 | CASSAQGMGYNEQFF | TGCGCCAGCAGTGCCCAGGGTATGGGCTACAATGAGCAGTTCTTC
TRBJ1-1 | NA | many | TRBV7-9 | CASSEQGTTEAFF | TGTGCCAGCAGCGAACAGGGTACCACTGAAGCTTTCTTT
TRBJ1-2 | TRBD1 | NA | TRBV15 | CATSKNRGGGYTF | TGTGCCACCAGCAAGAACAGGGGAGGGGGCTACACCTTC
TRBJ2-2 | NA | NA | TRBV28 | CASSLLGYSGDRSGELFF | TGTGCCAGCAGTTTGCTTGGGTATAGCGGGGACAGGTCCGGGGAGCTGTTTTTT
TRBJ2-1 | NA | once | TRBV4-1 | CASSQTRQYPEQFF | TGCGCCAGCAGCCAAACACGACAGTACCCCGAGCAGTTCTTC
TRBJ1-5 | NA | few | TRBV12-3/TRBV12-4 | CASSWSRGLRYQPQHF | TGTGCCAGCAGTTGGAGTAGGGGACTCCGCTATCAGCCCCAGCATTTT